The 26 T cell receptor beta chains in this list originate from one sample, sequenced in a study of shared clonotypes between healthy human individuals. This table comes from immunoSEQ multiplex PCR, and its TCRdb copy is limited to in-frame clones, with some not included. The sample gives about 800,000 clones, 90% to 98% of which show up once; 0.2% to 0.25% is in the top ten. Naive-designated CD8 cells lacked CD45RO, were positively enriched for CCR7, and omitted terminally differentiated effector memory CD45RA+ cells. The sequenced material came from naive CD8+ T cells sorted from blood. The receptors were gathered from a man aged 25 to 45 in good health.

CDR3 DNA: TGTGCCAGCAGGGGGGCCACCGGGGAGCTGTTTTTT. This gives the protein CASRGATGELFF. This rearrangement joins TRBV28 to TRBJ2-2; TRBD1 might be the D (6 bases). Germline CDR1 is MDHEN and CDR2 is SYDVKM. CDR3 length: 12 residues. The V gene lost 6 bases and the J gene lost 4 bases, with 6 bases spanning the gap.

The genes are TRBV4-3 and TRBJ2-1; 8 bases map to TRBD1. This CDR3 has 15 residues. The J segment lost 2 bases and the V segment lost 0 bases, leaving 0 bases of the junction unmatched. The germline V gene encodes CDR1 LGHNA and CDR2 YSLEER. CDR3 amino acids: CASSQDRGPYNEQFF. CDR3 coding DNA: TGCGCCAGCAGCCAAGACAGGGGGCCCTACAATGAGCAGTTCTTC.

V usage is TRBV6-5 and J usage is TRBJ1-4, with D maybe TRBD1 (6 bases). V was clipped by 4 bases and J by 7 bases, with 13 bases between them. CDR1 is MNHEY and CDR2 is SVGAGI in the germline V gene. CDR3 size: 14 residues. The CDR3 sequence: CASSSQGRGEKLFF. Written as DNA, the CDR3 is TGTGCCAGCAGTTCACAGGGAAGGGGTGAAAAACTGTTTTTT.

The CDR3 spells CASSHPARLAGSFTDTQYF. Here the CDR3 DNA reads TGTGCCAGCAGCCACCCTGCCCGACTAGCGGGGTCTTTCACAGATACGCAGTATTTT. The V call is TRBV14, the J call TRBJ2-3; 11 nucleotides line up with TRBD2. Germline V lookup: CDR1 SGHDN, CDR2 FVKESK. J was trimmed by 2 bases and V by 3 bases; bases with no gene match: 13. There are 19 residues in the CDR3.

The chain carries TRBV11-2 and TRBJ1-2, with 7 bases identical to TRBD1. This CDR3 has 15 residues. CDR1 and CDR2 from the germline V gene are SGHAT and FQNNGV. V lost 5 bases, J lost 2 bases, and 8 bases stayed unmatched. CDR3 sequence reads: CASSPSPDRNYGYTF. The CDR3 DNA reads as TGTGCCAGCAGCCCCAGCCCGGACAGGAACTATGGCTACACCTTC.

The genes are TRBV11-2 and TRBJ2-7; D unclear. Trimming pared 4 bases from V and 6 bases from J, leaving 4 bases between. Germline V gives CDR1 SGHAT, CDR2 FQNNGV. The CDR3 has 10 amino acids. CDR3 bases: TGTGCCAGCAGCTACGGCGAGCAGTACTTC. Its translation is CASSYGEQYF.

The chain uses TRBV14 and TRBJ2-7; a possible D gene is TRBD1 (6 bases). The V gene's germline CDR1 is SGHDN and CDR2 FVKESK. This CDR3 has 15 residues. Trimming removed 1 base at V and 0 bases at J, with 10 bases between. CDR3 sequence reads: CASSQGTASSYEQYF. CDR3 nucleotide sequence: TGTGCCAGCAGCCAAGGGACAGCGAGCTCCTACGAGCAGTACTTC.

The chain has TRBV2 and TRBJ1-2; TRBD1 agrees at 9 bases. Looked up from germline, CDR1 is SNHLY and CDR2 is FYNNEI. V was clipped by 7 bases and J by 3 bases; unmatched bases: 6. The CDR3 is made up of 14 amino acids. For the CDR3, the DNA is TGTGCCAGCACTGGGACAGGGACCCACTATGGCTACACCTTC. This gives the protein CASTGTGTHYGYTF. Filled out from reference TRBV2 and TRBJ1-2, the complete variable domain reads EPEVTQTPSHQVTQMGQEVILRCVPISNHLYFYWYRQILGQKVEFLVSFYNNEISEKSEIFDDQFSVERPDGSNFTLKIRSTKLEDSAMYFCASTGTGTHYGYTFGSGTRLTVV.

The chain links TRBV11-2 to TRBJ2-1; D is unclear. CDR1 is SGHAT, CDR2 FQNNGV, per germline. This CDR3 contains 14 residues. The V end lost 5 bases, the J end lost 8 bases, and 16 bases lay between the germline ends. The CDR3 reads CASSPERFGHEQFF. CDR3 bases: TGTGCCAGCAGCCCGGAGCGCTTCGGCCATGAGCAGTTCTTC.

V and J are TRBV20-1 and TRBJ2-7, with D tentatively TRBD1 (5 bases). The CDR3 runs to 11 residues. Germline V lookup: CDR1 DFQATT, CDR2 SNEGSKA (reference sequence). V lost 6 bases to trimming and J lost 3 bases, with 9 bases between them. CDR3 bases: TGCAGTGCCCAAGGGGACTACGAGCAGTACTTC. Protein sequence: CSAQGDYEQYF.

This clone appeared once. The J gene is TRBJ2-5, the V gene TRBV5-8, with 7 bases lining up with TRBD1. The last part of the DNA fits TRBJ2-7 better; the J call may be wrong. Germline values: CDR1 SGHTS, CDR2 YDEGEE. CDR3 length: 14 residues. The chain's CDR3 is CASSLRDSSYEQYF. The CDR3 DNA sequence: TGTGCCAGCAGCTTGCGGGACAGCTCCTACGAGCAGTACTTC.

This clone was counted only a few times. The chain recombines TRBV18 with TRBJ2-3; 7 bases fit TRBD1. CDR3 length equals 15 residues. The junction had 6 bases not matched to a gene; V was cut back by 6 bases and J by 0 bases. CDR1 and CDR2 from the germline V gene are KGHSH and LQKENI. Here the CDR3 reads CASSNRGPSTDTQYF. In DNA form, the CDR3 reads TGTGCCAGCTCGAACAGGGGCCCTAGCACAGATACGCAGTATTTT.

This chain's CDR3 is CASSLEGGSSSYEQYF. The CDR3 nucleotides are TGTGCCAGCAGCTTGGAGGGCGGGTCCAGCTCCTACGAGCAGTACTTC. The J gene is TRBJ2-7, the V gene TRBV5-4; a possible D gene is TRBD2 (5 bases). Germline V CDR1 and CDR2: SGHNT, YYREEE (reference sequence). The CDR3 extends over 16 amino acids. Trimming stripped 0 bases from V and 0 bases from J, with 13 bases between.

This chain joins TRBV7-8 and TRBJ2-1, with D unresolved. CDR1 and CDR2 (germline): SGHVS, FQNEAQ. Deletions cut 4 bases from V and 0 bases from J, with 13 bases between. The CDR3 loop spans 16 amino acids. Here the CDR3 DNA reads TGTGCCAGCAGCTCATTAGCTTGGAGCTCCTACAATGAGCAGTTCTTC. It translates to CASSSLAWSSYNEQFF.

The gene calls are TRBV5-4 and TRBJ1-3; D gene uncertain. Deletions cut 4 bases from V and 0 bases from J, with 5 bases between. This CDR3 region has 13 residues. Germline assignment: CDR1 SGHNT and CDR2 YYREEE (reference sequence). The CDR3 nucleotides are TGTGCCAGCAGCCCTGCCTCTGGAAACACCATATATTTT. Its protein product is CASSPASGNTIYF.

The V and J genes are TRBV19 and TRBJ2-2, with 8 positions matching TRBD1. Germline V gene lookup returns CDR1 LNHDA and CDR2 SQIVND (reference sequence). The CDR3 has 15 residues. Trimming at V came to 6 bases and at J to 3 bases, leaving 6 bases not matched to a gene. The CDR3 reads CASRKDRDDTGELFF. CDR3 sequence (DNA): TGTGCCAGTAGGAAGGACAGGGACGACACCGGGGAGCTGTTTTTT.

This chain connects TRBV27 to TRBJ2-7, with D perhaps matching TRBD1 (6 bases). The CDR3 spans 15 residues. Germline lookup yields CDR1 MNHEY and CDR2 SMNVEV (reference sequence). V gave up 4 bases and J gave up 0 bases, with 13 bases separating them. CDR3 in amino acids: CASSSGAQGSYEQYF. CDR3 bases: TGTGCCAGCAGTTCAGGGGCACAGGGCTCCTACGAGCAGTACTTC.

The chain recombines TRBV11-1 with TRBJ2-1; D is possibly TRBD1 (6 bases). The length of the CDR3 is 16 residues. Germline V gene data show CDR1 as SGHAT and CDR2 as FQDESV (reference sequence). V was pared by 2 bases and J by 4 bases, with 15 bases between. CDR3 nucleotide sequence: TGTGCCAGCAGCTTATTGGTAGGACAGATATACAATGAGCAGTTCTTC. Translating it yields CASSLLVGQIYNEQFF. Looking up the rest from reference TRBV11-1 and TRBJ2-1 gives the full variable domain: EAEVAQSPRYKITEKSQAVAFWCDPISGHATLYWYRQILGQGPELLVQFQDESVVDDSQLPKDRFSAERLKGVDSTLKIQPAELGDSAMYLCASSLLVGQIYNEQFFGPGTRLTVL.

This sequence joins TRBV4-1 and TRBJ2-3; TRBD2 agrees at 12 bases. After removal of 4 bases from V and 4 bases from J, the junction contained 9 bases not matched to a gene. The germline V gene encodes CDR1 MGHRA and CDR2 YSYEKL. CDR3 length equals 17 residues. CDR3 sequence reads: CASSPPGLAGGSDTQYF. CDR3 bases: TGCGCCAGCAGCCCTCCGGGACTAGCGGGTGGGTCAGATACGCAGTATTTT.

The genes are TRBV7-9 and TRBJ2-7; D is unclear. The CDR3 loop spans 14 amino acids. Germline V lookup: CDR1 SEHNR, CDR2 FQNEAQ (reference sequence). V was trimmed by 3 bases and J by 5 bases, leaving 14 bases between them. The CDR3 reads CASSFEGLADEQYF. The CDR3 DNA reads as TGTGCCAGCAGCTTTGAAGGTTTAGCCGACGAGCAGTACTTC.

CDR3 protein: CASSERVAELYEQYF. CDR3 DNA sequence: TGTGCCAGCAGTGAACGAGTAGCGGAACTCTACGAGCAGTACTTC. The rearrangement links TRBV6-1 to TRBJ2-7; TRBD2 is a possible D gene (6 bases). From germline, CDR1 is MNHNS and CDR2 SASEGT. Between the trimmed V and J ends, which lost 2 bases and 3 bases, there was a span of 14 bases. The CDR3 is 15 amino acids.

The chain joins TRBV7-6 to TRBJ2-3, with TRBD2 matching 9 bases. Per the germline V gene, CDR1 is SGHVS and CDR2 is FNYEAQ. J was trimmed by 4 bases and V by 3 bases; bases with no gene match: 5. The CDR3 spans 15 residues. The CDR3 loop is CASSFSGSPADTQYF. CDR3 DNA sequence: TGTGCCAGCAGCTTTAGCGGGAGTCCCGCAGATACGCAGTATTTT.

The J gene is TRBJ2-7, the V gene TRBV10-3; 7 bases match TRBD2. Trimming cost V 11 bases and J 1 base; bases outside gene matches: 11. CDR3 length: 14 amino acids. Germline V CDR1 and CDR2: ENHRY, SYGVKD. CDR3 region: CAAGDLNGSYEQYF. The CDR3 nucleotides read TGTGCCGCGGGGGATCTCAACGGATCCTACGAGCAGTACTTC.

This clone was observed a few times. DNA for the CDR3: TGCGCCAGCAGCCAAGTAACAGGGAGGGAGGATGGCTACACCTTC. This gives the protein CASSQVTGREDGYTF. The chain is built from TRBV4-1 and TRBJ1-2; possibly TRBD1 for D (6 bases). The V gene lost 1 base and the J gene lost 6 bases, with 15 bases spanning the gap. The germline V gene encodes CDR1 MGHRA and CDR2 YSYEKL. This CDR3 has 15 amino acids.

The CDR3: CASSVGLAGETQYF. The CDR3 bases are TGTGCCAGCAGCGTCGGACTAGCCGGCGAGACCCAGTACTTC. This rearrangement joins TRBV7-8 to TRBJ2-5; 8 bases match TRBD2. Germline-derived CDR1 and CDR2 are SGHVS and FQNEAQ. Unmatched junction bases numbered 7, after V lost 5 bases and J lost 5 bases. CDR3 length: 14 residues.

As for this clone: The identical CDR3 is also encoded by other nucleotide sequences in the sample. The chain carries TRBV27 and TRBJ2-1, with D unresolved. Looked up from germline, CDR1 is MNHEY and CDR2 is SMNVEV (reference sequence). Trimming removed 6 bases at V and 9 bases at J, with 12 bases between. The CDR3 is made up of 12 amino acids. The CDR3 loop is CASSSPRGEQFF. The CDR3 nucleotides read TGTGCCAGCAGCTCACCAAGAGGTGAGCAGTTCTTC.